This section outlines one TCR beta chain sequence together with its context. CDR1 is MNHNS, CDR2 SASEGT, per germline. The CDR3 length is 16 residues. V shed 4 bases, J shed 8 bases, and the junction held 7 bases outside the gene matches. This sample stems from a study of blood T cell repertoires in COVID-19. At the level of the study: Acute and convalescent COVID-19 specimens originated in the United States, Italy and Spain. Sources were T cells, B-cell-depleted T cells, or PBMCs; the material itself was cDNA or gDNA.

As handled by the study authors: Reference gene primer amplification gave nucleated cell count estimates. TCRdb's table, derived via immunoSEQ multiplex PCR, lists solely in-frame clones and lacks some. V, J and clone size are taken as reported in that table, and D and trimming were inferred from the DNA itself. Of about 95,000 clones in the sample, 85% to 95% were seen once. J is TRBJ1-6 and V is TRBV6-1; 11 bases map to TRBD1. The source of this sequence is a woman in her forties or fifties in a cohort sampled during active COVID-19. The sequenced sample was peripheral blood. The CDR3 reads CASSGGTGGSYSPLHF. CDR3 in DNA: TGTGCCAGCAGTGGGGGGACAGGGGGATCATATTCACCCCTCCACTTT.